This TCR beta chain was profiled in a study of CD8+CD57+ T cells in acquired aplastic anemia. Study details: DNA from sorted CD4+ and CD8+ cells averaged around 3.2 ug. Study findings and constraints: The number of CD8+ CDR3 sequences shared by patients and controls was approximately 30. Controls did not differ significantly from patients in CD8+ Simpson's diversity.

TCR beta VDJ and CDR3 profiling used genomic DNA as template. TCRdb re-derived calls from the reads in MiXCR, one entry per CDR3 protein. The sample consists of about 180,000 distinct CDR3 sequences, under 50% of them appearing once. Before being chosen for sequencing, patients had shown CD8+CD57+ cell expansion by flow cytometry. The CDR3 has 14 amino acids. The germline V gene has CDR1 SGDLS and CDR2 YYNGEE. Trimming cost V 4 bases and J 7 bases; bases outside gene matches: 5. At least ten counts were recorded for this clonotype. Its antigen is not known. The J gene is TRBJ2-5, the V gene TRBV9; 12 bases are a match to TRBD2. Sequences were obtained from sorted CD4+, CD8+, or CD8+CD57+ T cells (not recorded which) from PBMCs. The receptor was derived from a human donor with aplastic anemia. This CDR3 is CASSPTSGSLTQYF. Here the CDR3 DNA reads TGTGCCAGCAGCCCGACTAGCGGGAGTCTGACCCAGTACTTC.